A single sample gave rise to the 18 T cell receptor beta chains below, sequenced in a study of blood T cell repertoires in COVID-19. Some clones are missing from TCRdb's copy, which holds only in-frame ones; the method was immunoSEQ multiplex PCR. The sample lists a few hundred thousand clones; around 81% were seen once. The sequencing input was PBMCs or T cells enriched from blood (not recorded which). The receptors were sampled from a man aged 50 to 60 who had recovered from COVID-19.

The V gene is TRBV28, the J gene TRBJ1-1; D is perhaps TRBD1 (6 bases). V lost 6 bases, J lost 0 bases, and 11 bases lay in between. The CDR3 is 14 residues long. Germline-derived CDR1 and CDR2 are MDHEN and SYDVKM. The CDR3 sequence: CASSLGQLNTEAFF. CDR3 in DNA: TGTGCCAGCAGCCTCGGACAGCTGAACACTGAAGCTTTCTTT.

The chain recombines TRBV5-1 with TRBJ1-1; D is possibly TRBD1 (6 bases). CDR1 and CDR2 from the germline V gene are SGHRS and YFSETQ. CDR3 length equals 14 residues. Trimming cost V 4 bases and J 2 bases, with 12 bases left between them. The CDR3 DNA reads TGCGCCAGCAGCAATACAGGGTCAAACACTGAAGCTTTCTTT. Translation: CASSNTGSNTEAFF.

Comments on this clone: The junction shows a germline mismatch at one end, possibly a read error. The rearrangement joins TRBV7-7 to TRBJ2-3, with a weak D call TRBD2 (7 bases). The V gene's germline CDR1 is SSHAT and CDR2 FNYEAQ (reference sequence). The length of the CDR3 is 15 residues. The CDR3 bases are TGTGCTAGCAGCTTAGGTGGGGGGGCAGCAGATACGCAGTATTTT. This translates into CASSLGGGAADTQYF.

The chain carries TRBV7-2 and TRBJ1-1, with unresolved D. There are 13 residues in the CDR3. The germline gives CDR1 SGHTA, CDR2 FQGNSA. The V end was cut by 0 bases, the J end by 8 bases, with 10 bases between. CDR3 sequence reads: CASSLAQKREAFF. The CDR3 DNA reads as TGTGCCAGCAGCTTAGCCCAAAAGAGGGAAGCTTTCTTT.

V usage is TRBV9 and J usage is TRBJ2-2; D not certain. V lost 0 bases and J lost 8, with 14 bases in between. The CDR3 runs 15 residues. Germline V gene data show CDR1 as SGDLS and CDR2 as YYNGEE. The CDR3 DNA reads as TGTGCCAGCAGCGTAGATGGCACCCCTCCGGGGGAGCTGTTTTTT. The encoded protein is CASSVDGTPPGELFF.

CDR3 sequence (DNA): TGTGCCATCAGCTCAGGGGATATGCGTGAAAAACTGTTTTTT. Amino acids: CAISSGDMREKLFF. The chain links TRBV10-3 to TRBJ1-4; tentatively, D is TRBD1 (6 bases). V was trimmed by 6 bases and J by 7 bases, leaving 15 bases between them. The V gene's germline CDR1 is ENHRY and CDR2 SYGVKD. The CDR3 runs to 14 residues.

The chain uses TRBV10-3 and TRBJ1-2; no firm D call. Germline lookup yields CDR1 ENHRY and CDR2 SYGVKD. The CDR3 is 14 amino acids. Deletions cut 6 bases from V and 0 bases from J, with 11 bases between. Here the CDR3 reads CAIRRQRANYGYTF. CDR3 nucleotides: TGTGCCATCAGGCGACAAAGAGCTAACTATGGCTACACCTTC.

The chain employs TRBV11-3 and TRBJ2-2; possibly TRBD1 for D (5 bases). Germline CDR1 SGHNT, CDR2 YENEEA. Trimming shortened V by 1 base and J by 4 bases, and 10 bases separated the two germline ends. This CDR3 has 15 amino acids. The CDR3 is CASSLGQTSTGELFF. The CDR3 DNA is TGTGCCAGCAGCTTAGGACAGACGAGCACCGGGGAGCTGTTTTTT.

The chain joins TRBV21-1 to TRBJ2-1; TRBD1, the table's D call, was not compared with the DNA. TRBV21-1 is assigned pseudogene status. This CDR3 has 16 amino acids. The DNA of the CDR3 is TGTGCCAGCAGCAATGAGGACAGGGTATCCTACAATGAGCAGTTCTTC. It translates to CASSNEDRVSYNEQFF.

J is TRBJ2-7 and V is TRBV6-5, with TRBD1 matching 10 bases. Germline values: CDR1 MNHEY, CDR2 SVGAGI. With V trimmed by 8 bases and J by 3 bases, 4 bases remained unmatched. The CDR3 is made up of 13 amino acids. The CDR3 coding sequence is TGTGCCAGCTCGGGACAGGGGTACTACGAGCAGTACTTC. Translating gives CASSGQGYYEQYF.

This chain joins TRBV21-1 and TRBJ2-1; TRBD2 is taken as the D call from the table, unchecked against the DNA. TRBV21-1 has pseudogene status. This CDR3 is 14 amino acids long. The DNA of the CDR3 is TGTGCCAGCAGCAAAGCGCGGGAGGGCGGTGAGCAGTTCTTC. Translation gives CASSKAREGGEQFF.

This clone was seen more than once but under ten times. The chain couples TRBV3-1 (or the pseudogene TRBV3-2) to TRBJ1-6; 10 bases fit TRBD1. The CDR3 is 17 amino acids. Germline V lookup: CDR1 LGHDT, CDR2 YNNKEL (reference sequence). After removal of 0 bases from V and 7 bases from J, the junction contained 6 bases not matched to a gene. CDR3 nucleotide sequence: TGTGCCAGCAGCCAAGATCGGGACAGGGGTTTCAATTCACCCCTCCACTTT. It is translated as CASSQDRDRGFNSPLHF.

The chain uses TRBV9 and TRBJ2-2, with TRBD2 as a possible D gene (6 bases). The CDR3 is 14 residues long. Trimming cost V 4 bases and J 6 bases, with 13 bases left between them. Germline V gene sequence: CDR1 SGDLS, CDR2 YYNGEE. Written as DNA, the CDR3 is TGTGCCAGCAGCCCCCGACTAGTCCCCGGGGAGCTGTTTTTT. Its translation is CASSPRLVPGELFF.

The gene calls are TRBV2 and TRBJ1-5; 8 positions agree with TRBD1. Germline CDR1 and CDR2: SNHLY and FYNNEI. With 5 bases clipped from V and 1 base from J, the junction kept 4 bases outside the gene matches. There are 15 residues in the CDR3. CDR3 region: CASSLGQASNQPQHF. As DNA, the CDR3 is TGTGCCAGCAGTCTGGGACAGGCCAGCAATCAGCCCCAGCATTTT.

This chain links TRBV18 with TRBJ1-5, with 8 bases identical to TRBD1. The CDR3 is 16 residues long. CDR1 and CDR2 from the germline V gene are KGHSH and LQKENI. The J segment lost 3 bases and the V segment lost 6 bases, leaving 10 bases of the junction unmatched. CDR3 protein: CASSAQPGGSNQPQHF. The CDR3 region has the DNA TGTGCCAGCTCCGCTCAGCCAGGGGGCTCCAATCAGCCCCAGCATTTT.

A single count supports this clone. The V and J genes are TRBV7-8 and TRBJ2-7; 7 positions agree with TRBD1. With V trimmed by 5 bases and J by 2 bases, 6 bases remained unmatched. Germline V lookup: CDR1 SGHVS, CDR2 FQNEAQ. The CDR3 covers 14 residues. The CDR3 region is CASSSNRGPYEQYF. The CDR3 region has the DNA TGTGCCAGCAGCAGTAACAGGGGACCCTACGAGCAGTACTTC. Full variable domain (missing parts from reference TRBV7-8 and TRBJ2-7): GAGVSQSPRYKVAKRGQDVALRCDPISGHVSLFWYQQALGQGPEFLTYFQNEAQLDKSGLPSDRFFAERPEGSVSTLKIQRTQQEDSAVYLCASSSNRGPYEQYFGPGTRLTVT.

The chain joins TRBV19 to TRBJ1-4, with 7 bases lining up with TRBD1. The V gene's germline CDR1 is LNHDA and CDR2 SQIVND (reference sequence). The ends lost 5 bases at V and 8 bases at J; junction bases unmatched: 11. The CDR3 is 15 residues long. CDR3 loop: CASSSTGAGGEKLFF. The CDR3 DNA follows: TGTGCCAGTAGTTCAACGGGGGCAGGGGGGGAAAAACTGTTTTTT. Together with reference TRBV19 and TRBJ1-4, the CDR3 gives the full variable domain: DGGITQSPKYLFRKEGQNVTLSCEQNLNHDAMYWYRQDPGQGLRLIYYSQIVNDFQKGDIAEGYSVSREKKESFPLTVTSAQKNPTAFYLCASSSTGAGGEKLFFGSGTQLSVL.

V gene TRBV6-2 or TRBV6-3 combines with J gene TRBJ1-2; D is ambiguous. Germline CDR1 MNHEY, CDR2 SVGEGT. V dropped 8 bases and J dropped 4 bases, with 11 bases sitting between them. The CDR3 covers 12 residues. The CDR3 spells CASGPPSYGYTF. The CDR3 nucleotides are TGTGCCAGCGGCCCCCCCTCCTATGGCTACACCTTC.